This T cell receptor beta chain was profiled in a study of Graves' ophthalmopathy and Graves' hyperthyroidism. In regard to this clonotype: What it binds is unknown.

Trimming left V 0 bases short and J 8 bases short, with 7 bases between. CDR3 length equals 12 residues. Findings and caveats of the study: Blood also harbored most expanded thyroid clonotypes above 0.001 frequency.

Investigators amplified TCR beta CDR3 regions from RNA transcripts. The workflow started with a first-round RT-PCR run with HTBI primers and then moved on to a second-round multiplex PCR. Each CDR3 protein is one row after TCRdb ran MiXCR on the multiplex PCR reads. The profile shows hundreds of thousands of distinct CDR3 sequences, about a fifth of them singletons. Thyroid ultrasound, orbital computed tomography, TRAb, serum thyroxine and clinical symptoms formed the basis of diagnosis. From fresh peripheral blood, around 11 ml in volume, the PBMCs were obtained. This clonotype was sampled from a young woman with stable Graves' hyperthyroidism. Some clones in this sample may be carry-over from other donors' samples. V gene TRBV12-3 or TRBV12-4 combines with J gene TRBJ1-2; D is unresolved. Sequenced: peripheral blood. The CDR3: CASSLARIGYTF. CDR3 nucleotides: TGTGCCAGCAGTTTAGCGCGAATCGGCTACACCTTC.